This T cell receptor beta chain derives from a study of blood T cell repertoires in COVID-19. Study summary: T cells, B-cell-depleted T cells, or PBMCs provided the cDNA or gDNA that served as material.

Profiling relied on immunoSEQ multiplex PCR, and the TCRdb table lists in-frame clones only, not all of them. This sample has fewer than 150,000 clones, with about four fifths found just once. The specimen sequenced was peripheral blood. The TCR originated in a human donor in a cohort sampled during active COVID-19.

The CDR3 region is CASSPGTLGNTIYF. The DNA for the CDR3 is TGCGCCAGCAGCCCCGGGACTTTAGGAAACACCATATATTTT. This chain connects TRBV5-1 to TRBJ1-3; tentative D call: TRBD1 (5 bases). With 4 bases removed from V and 4 bases from J, the gap between germline ends came to 12 bases. Germline values: CDR1 SGHRS, CDR2 YFSETQ. This CDR3 contains 14 residues. Full variable domain (remainder filled in from reference TRBV5-1 and TRBJ1-3): KAGVTQTPRYLIKTRGQQVTLSCSPISGHRSVSWYQQTPGQGLQFLFEYFSETQRNKGNFPGRFSGRQFSNSRSEMNVSTLELGDSALYLCASSPGTLGNTIYFGEGSWLTVV.